The sequence of this T cell receptor beta chain was determined in a study of blood T cell repertoires in COVID-19 (dated by TCRdb to 2020 to 2021). Study-wide context: Samples from collaborators originated in the United States, Italy and Spain and spanned both the acute and convalescent phases of COVID-19. Where available, HLA class I and class II types were obtained from metadata supplied by the sample provider rather than from assay-based typing. The prospective study material was composed of cDNA or gDNA derived from T cells, B-cell-depleted T cells, or PBMCs. The repertoires were released in a freely available public database intended as a resource for research on the immune response to SARS-CoV-2. Nearly every sample came with metadata listing a de-identified subject ID, COVID-19 status, age in years and sex. Subjects who had been exposed to COVID-19, were actively infected with it, or had recovered from it provided the deeply sampled blood TCRbeta repertoires that made up the dataset. Samples came from the ongoing ImmuneRACE study (first 160 participants) plus 1,254 subjects from 6 global collaborators. Here is what the overall study found, with its caveats: The amount of clinical and demographic metadata varied by source and participant and was provided uncurated.

The CDR3, from cysteine to phenylalanine, totals 14 residues. The kept DNA is CDR3 alone, 42 bases in frame from the first base. CDR1 MNHNS and CDR2 SASEGT were looked up in the germline V gene. The germline V and J ends show losses of 3 bases and 3 bases respectively, and no gene match explains 3 bases of the junction. Worth noting for this clone: Its antigen specificity is not known. Base qualities are missing; no much larger clone stands one base away.

Participants in the prospective study were aged roughly 18 to 89 years, lived in 20 to 25 United States geographic areas, and enrolled through a virtual design. Cohort assignment in the prospective study relied on participant-reported clinical history from a screening survey and a study questionnaire. In the prospective study, whole blood, serum and a nasopharyngeal or oropharyngeal swab were collected from each participant by mobile phlebotomists. Participants in the prospective study had the option to provide additional blood draws and questionnaires over an approximately 2-month period. Before DNA extraction, prospective study blood samples were shipped either frozen or at room temperature. TCRbeta CDR3 regions were amplified from genomic DNA by means of the immunoSEQ Assay, a bias-controlled multiplex PCR. Under the source paper's analysis protocol: The number of nucleated cells in each sample was estimated from the amplification of reference gene primers within the assay. Sequence reads were collapsed and filtered to measure the absolute abundance of every unique TCRbeta CDR3 rearrangement. Productive Simpson clonality was computed per sample as the square root of Simpson's diversity index over productive rearrangements. Entries here come from immuneACCESS through TCRdb and include only in-frame sequences with V and J called. Some clones fail to appear in such tables; in the studies checked, an unresolved V gene covers under half of the shortfall, and the cause of the remainder is unknown. The D gene and trimming were derived from the DNA, and the V and J assignments and clone size from that table. This sample gives 270,000 or so clones in total; approximately 91% of them show up just once. In total, the top ten clones hold 2.3% of the sample.

This receptor was taken from a woman aged 40 to 50 with acute COVID-19. In this chain, TRBV6-1 is recombined with TRBJ2-3, and 7 bases in between align with TRBD2. Sequenced: PBMCs or T cells enriched from blood (not recorded which). The nucleotide sequence is given as TGTGCCAGCAGTGATGGGGGGGAGACAGATACGCAGTATTTT. The encoded protein is CASSDGGETDTQYF.